Below, one T cell receptor (beta chain) is given with its context. The antigen remains undetermined. This entry comes from a study of shared clonotypes between healthy human individuals. Trimming took 6 bases from V and 0 from J, leaving 16 bases between them. Germline CDR1 is SGHNT and CDR2 is YYREEE (reference sequence). The CDR3 is 16 residues long. Terminally differentiated effector memory CD45RA+ cells were excluded by CCR7 positive selection of CD45RO-negative cells. Study-wide findings and caveats: Deeper or shallower sequencing was expected to change how clonotypes are shared among donors. In contrast to clonotypes shared by all four donors, non-shared clonotypes had lower generation probabilities.

This was a deep-level run. Sequenced by immunoSEQ multiplex PCR; TCRdb stores in-frame clones only, minus some. The sample records hundreds of thousands of clones, 80% to 95% being singletons. The sequencing sample was made of naive CD8+ T cells sorted from blood. This clonotype was obtained from a man in his thirties or forties in good health. The chain links TRBV5-4 to TRBJ2-1; D might be TRBD2 (5 bases). DNA for the CDR3: TGTGCCAGCACCCCGGCCGAGGGCCCCTCCTACAATGAGCAGTTCTTC. This codes for CASTPAEGPSYNEQFF.